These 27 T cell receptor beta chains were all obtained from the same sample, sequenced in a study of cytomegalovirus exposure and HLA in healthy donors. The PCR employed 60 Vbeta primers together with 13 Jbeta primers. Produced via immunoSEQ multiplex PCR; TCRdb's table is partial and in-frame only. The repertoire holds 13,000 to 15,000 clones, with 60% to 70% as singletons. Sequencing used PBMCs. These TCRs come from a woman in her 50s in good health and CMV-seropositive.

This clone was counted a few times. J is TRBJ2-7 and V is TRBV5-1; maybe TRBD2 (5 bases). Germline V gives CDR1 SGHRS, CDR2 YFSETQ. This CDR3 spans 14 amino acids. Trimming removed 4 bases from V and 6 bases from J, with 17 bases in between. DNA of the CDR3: TGCGCCAGCAGCCAGGACCTCCCGGGGAGCGAGCAGTACTTC. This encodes CASSQDLPGSEQYF. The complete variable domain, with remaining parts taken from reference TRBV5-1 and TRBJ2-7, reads KAGVTQTPRYLIKTRGQQVTLSCSPISGHRSVSWYQQTPGQGLQFLFEYFSETQRNKGNFPGRFSGRQFSNSRSEMNVSTLELGDSALYLCASSQDLPGSEQYFGPGTRLTVT.

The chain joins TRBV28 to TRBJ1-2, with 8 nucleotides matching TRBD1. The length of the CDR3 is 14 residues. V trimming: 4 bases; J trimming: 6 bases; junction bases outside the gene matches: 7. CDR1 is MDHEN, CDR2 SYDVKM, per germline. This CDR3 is CASSSPRGRDGYTF. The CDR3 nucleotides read TGTGCCAGCAGTTCCCCCAGGGGGCGCGATGGCTACACCTTC.

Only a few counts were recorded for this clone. CDR3 residues: CASRPTGYQPQHF. Written as DNA, the CDR3 is TGTGCCAGCAGGCCGACAGGTTACCAGCCCCAGCATTTT. This rearrangement joins TRBV6-1 to TRBJ1-5; a possible D gene is TRBD1 (6 bases). Trimming removed 6 bases from V and 7 bases from J, with 13 bases in between. The CDR3 contains 13 residues. The germline gives CDR1 MNHNS, CDR2 SASEGT.

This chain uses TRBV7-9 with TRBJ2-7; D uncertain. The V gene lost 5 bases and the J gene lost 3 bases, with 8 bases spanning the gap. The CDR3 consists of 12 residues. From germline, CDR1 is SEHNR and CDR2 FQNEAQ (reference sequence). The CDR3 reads CASSEIFYEQYF. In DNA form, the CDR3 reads TGTGCCAGCAGCGAGATTTTCTACGAGCAGTACTTC.

The CDR3 protein is CAWSQGPYGYTF. DNA of the CDR3: TGTGCCTGGAGTCAGGGGCCCTATGGCTACACCTTC. The V and J genes are TRBV30 and TRBJ1-2, with a weak D call TRBD1 (6 bases). Between the trimmed V and J ends, which lost 2 bases and 4 bases, there was a span of 8 bases. The CDR3 consists of 12 residues. Germline V gives CDR1 GTSNPN, CDR2 SVGIG (reference sequence).

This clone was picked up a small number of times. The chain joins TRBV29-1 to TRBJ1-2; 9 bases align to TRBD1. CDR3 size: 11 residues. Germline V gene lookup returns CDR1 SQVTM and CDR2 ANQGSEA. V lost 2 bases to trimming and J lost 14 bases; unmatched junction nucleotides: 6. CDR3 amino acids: CSVERDRVRTF. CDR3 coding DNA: TGCAGCGTTGAACGGGACAGGGTTCGGACCTTC.

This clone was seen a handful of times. The CDR3 coding sequence is TGTGCCAGCAGACCCCCAGGGGGCGGGAACACTGAAGCTTTCTTT. It is translated as CASRPPGGGNTEAFF. V gene TRBV28 combines with J gene TRBJ1-1, with 8 bases identical to TRBD1. V dropped 6 bases and J dropped 1; count of bases not matched to a gene: 7. Germline V gives CDR1 MDHEN, CDR2 SYDVKM. The CDR3 is 15 residues long.

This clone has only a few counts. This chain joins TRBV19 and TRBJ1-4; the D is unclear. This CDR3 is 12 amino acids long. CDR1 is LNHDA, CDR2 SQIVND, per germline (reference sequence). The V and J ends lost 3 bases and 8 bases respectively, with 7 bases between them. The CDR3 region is CASSILGEKLFF. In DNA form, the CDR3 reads TGTGCCAGTAGTATTCTCGGGGAAAAACTGTTTTTT.

CDR3 in amino acids: CASSFDLAGTGELFF. Here the CDR3 DNA reads TGTGCCAGCAGTTTCGATCTAGCGGGAACCGGGGAGCTGTTTTTT. The chain combines TRBV28 with TRBJ2-2, with 9 bases matching TRBD2. V shed 3 bases and J 5 bases; nucleotides not matched to a gene: 4. The length of the CDR3 is 15 residues. Germline V gene lookup returns CDR1 MDHEN and CDR2 SYDVKM. Full variable domain (rest looked up from reference TRBV28 and TRBJ2-2): DVKVTQSSRYLVKRTGEKVFLECVQDMDHENMFWYRQDPGLGLRLIYFSYDVKMKEKGDIPEGYSVSREKKERFSLILESASTNQTSMYLCASSFDLAGTGELFFGEGSRLTVL.

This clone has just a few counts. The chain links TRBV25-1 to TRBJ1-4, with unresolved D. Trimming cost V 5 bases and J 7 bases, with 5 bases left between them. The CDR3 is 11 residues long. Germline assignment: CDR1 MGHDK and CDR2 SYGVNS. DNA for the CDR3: TGTGCCAGCAGTCTGGCTGAAAAACTGTTTTTT. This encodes CASSLAEKLFF.

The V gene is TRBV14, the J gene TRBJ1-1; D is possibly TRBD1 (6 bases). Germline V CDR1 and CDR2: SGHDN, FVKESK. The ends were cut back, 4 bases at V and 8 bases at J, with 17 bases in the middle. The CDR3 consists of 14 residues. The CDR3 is CASSLLRDTEEAFF. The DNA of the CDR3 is TGTGCCAGCAGCCTTCTTCGGGACACGGAGGAAGCTTTCTTT.

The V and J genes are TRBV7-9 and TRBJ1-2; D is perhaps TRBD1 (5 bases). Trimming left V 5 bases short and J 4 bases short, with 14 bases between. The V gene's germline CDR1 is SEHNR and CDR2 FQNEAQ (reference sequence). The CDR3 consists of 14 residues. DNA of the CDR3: TGTGCCAGCAGCCCCGACAGTTCTCTCTATGGCTACACCTTC. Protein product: CASSPDSSLYGYTF.

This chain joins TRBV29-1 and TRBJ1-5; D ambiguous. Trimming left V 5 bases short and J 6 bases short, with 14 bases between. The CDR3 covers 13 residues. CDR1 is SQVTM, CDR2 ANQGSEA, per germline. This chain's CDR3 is CSVSQGLIQPQHF. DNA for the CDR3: TGCAGCGTTAGCCAAGGACTTATTCAGCCCCAGCATTTT.

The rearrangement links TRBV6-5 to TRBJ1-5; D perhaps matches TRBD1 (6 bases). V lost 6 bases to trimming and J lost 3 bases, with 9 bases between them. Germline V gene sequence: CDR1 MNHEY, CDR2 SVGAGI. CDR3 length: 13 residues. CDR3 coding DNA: TGTGCCAGCAGCGGACAGCTCAATCAGCCCCAGCATTTT. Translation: CASSGQLNQPQHF.

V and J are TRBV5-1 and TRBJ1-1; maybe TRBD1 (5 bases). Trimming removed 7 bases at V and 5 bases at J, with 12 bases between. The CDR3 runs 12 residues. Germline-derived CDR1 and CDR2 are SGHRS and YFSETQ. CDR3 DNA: TGCGCCAGCTCTTTTCAGGGTACTGAAGCTTTCTTT. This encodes CASSFQGTEAFF.

As DNA, the CDR3 is TGTGCCTGGAGTGTACAGGGGTTGGCTTTCTTT. Protein product: CAWSVQGLAFF. The V and J genes are TRBV30 and TRBJ1-1; 7 nucleotides agree with TRBD1. Germline CDR1 is GTSNPN and CDR2 is SVGIG (reference sequence). There are 11 residues in the CDR3. The J segment lost 11 bases and the V segment lost 0 bases, leaving 3 bases of the junction unmatched.

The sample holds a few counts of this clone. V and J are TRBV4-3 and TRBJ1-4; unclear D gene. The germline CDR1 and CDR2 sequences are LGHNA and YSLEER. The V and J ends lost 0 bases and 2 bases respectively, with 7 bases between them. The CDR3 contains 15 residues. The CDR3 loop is CASSQDRFTNEKLFF. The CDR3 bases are TGCGCCAGCAGCCAAGACAGGTTCACTAATGAAAAACTGTTTTTT.

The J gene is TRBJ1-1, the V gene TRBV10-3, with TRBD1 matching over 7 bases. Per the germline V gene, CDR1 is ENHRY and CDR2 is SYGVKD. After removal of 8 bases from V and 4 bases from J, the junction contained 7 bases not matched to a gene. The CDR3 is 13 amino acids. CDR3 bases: TGTGCCATCCATGGACAGGTTGGCACTGAAGCTTTCTTT. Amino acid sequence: CAIHGQVGTEAFF.

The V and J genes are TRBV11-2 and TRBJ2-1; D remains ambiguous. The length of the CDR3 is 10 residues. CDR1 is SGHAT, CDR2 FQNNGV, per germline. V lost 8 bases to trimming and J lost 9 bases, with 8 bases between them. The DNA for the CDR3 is TGTGCCAGCTCAGACACTGAGCAGTTCTTC. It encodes CASSDTEQFF.

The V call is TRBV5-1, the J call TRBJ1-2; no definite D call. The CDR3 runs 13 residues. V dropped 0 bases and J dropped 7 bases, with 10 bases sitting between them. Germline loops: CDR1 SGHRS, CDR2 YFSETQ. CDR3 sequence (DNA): TGCGCCAGCAGCTTGGCCGATGAGGCTGGCTACACCTTC. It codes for CASSLADEAGYTF.

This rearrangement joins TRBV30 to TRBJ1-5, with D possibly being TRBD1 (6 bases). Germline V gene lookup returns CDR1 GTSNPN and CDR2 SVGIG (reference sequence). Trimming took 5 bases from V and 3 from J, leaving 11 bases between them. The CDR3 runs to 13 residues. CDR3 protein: CAWGRQANQPQHF. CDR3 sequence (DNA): TGTGCCTGGGGCAGACAGGCCAATCAGCCCCAGCATTTT.

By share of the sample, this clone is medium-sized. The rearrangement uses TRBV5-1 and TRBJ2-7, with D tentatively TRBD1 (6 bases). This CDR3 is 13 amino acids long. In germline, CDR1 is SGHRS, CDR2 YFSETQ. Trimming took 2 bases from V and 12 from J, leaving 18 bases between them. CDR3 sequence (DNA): TGCGCCAGCAGCTTCTCCCTGACAGGTCCGCGGTACTTC. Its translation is CASSFSLTGPRYF. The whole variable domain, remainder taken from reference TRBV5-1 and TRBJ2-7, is KAGVTQTPRYLIKTRGQQVTLSCSPISGHRSVSWYQQTPGQGLQFLFEYFSETQRNKGNFPGRFSGRQFSNSRSEMNVSTLELGDSALYLCASSFSLTGPRYFGPGTRLTVT.

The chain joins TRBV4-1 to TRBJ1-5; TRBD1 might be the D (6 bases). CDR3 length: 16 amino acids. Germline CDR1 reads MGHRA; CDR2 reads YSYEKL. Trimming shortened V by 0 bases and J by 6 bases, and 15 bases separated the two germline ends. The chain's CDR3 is CASSQEGAGVGQPQHF. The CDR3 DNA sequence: TGCGCCAGCAGCCAAGAGGGGGCAGGGGTAGGTCAGCCCCAGCATTTT.

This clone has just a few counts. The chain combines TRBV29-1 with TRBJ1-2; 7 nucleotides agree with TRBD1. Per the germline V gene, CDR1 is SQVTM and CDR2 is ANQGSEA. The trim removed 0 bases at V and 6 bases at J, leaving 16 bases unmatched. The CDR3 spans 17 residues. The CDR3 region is CSVEDFRPGGSIDGYTF. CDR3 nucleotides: TGCAGCGTTGAAGATTTTCGTCCAGGGGGGTCAATCGATGGCTACACCTTC.

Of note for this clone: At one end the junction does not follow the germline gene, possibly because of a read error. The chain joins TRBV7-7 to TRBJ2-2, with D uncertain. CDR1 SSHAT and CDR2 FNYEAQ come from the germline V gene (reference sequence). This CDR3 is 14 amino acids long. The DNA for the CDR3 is TGTGCTAGCAGCGCCCGACATTCCACCGGGGAGCTGTTTTTT. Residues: CASSARHSTGELFF. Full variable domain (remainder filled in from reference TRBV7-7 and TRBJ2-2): GAGVSQSPRYKVTKRGQDVTLRCDPISSHATLYWYQQALGQGPEFLTYFNYEAQPDKSGLPSDRFSAERPEGSISTLTIQRTEQRDSAMYRCASSARHSTGELFFGEGSRLTVL.

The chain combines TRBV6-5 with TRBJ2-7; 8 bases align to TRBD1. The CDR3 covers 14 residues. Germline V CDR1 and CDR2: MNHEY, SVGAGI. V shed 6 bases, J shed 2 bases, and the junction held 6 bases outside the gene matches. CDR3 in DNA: TGTGCCAGCAGCGAACAGGGGGATCCCTACGAGCAGTACTTC. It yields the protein CASSEQGDPYEQYF.

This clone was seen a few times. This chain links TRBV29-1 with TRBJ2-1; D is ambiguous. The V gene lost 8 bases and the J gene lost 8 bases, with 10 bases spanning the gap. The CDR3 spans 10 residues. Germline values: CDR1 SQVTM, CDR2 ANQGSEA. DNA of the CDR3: TGCAGCTCTACCCTCGATGAGCAGTTCTTC. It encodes CSSTLDEQFF.